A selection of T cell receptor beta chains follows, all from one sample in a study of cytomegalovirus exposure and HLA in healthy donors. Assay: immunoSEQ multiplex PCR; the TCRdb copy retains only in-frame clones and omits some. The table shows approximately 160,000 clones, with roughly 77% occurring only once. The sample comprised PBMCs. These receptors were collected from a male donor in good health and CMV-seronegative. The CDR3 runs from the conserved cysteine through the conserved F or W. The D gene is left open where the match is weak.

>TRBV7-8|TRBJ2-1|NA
CASSLLPASSYNEQFF
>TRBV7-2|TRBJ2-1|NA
CASSLNLDNEQFF
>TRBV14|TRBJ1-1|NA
CASSQEVTVMNTEAFF
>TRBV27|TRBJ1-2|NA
CASSTKGYDSYGYTF
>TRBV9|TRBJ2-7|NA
CASSAFGGPAGEQYF
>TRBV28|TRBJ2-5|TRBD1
CASSLLGGTGDRETQYF
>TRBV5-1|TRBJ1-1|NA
CASSLTGRTEAFF
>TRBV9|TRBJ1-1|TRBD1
CASSPGQGIWEAFF
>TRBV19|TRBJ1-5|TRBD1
CASSGQGAYQLQHF
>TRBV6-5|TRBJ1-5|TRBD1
CASRPTGARQPQHF
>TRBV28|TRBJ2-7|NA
CASSAQQGHLYEQYF
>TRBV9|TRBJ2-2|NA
CASSVGTDANTGELFF
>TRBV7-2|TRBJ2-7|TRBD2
CASSPGGLAGDEQYF
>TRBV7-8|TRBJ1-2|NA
CASSLEQQGGAGYTF
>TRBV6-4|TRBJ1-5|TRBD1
CASSPDRGSNQPQHF
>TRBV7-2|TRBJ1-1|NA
CASSLEVGASTEAFF
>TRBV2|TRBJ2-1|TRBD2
CASSQRGGSYNEQFF
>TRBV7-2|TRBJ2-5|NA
CASSPTHQETQYF
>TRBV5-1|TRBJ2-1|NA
CASSLFPPESSYNEQFF
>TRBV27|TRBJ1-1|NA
CASSPPGGYTEAFF
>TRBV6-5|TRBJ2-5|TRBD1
CATRTGPQETQYF
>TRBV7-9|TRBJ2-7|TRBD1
CASSLAGTGNEQYF
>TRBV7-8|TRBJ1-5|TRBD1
CASSTRQGAGYSNQPQHF
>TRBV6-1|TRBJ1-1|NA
CASSTSSVEGGAFF
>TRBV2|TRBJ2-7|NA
CASSGFGQVSYEQYF
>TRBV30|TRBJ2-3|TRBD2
CAWSGGGTDTQYF
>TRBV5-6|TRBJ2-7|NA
CASSSSSYEQYF
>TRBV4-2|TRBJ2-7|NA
CASSPGGAYEQYF
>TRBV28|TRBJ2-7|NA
CASSRQGPREQYF
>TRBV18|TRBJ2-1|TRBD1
CASSPTQQGRIRGEQFF
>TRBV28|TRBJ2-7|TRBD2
CAASLRAGGGVEQYF
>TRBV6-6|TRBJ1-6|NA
CASSYRGEESPLHF
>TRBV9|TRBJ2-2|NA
CASSASTNTGELFF
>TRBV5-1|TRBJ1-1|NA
CASSLARATNWTEAFF
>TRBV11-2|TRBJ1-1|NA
CASSLQSLYEAFF
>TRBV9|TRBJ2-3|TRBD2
CASSLAGVADTQYF
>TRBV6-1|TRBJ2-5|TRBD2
CASGERGQETQYF
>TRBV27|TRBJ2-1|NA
CASTPGHQRLIVNEQFF
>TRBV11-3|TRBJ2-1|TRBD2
CASSSGLAGGEQFF
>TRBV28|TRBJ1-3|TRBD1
CASIDQGAGNTIYF
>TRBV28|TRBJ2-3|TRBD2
CASTVGLSTDTQYF
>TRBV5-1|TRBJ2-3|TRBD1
CASKGTGVDTQYF
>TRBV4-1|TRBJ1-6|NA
CASSLQQITNSPLHF
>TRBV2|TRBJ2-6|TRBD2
CASRKREYSGANVLTF
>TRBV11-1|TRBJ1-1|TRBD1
CASSFNTGATNTEAFF
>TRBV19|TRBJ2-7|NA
CASSRGPIQSSYEQYF
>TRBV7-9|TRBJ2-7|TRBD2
CASSFRGAGNEQYF
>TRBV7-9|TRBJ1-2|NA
CASSSQNRDGYTF